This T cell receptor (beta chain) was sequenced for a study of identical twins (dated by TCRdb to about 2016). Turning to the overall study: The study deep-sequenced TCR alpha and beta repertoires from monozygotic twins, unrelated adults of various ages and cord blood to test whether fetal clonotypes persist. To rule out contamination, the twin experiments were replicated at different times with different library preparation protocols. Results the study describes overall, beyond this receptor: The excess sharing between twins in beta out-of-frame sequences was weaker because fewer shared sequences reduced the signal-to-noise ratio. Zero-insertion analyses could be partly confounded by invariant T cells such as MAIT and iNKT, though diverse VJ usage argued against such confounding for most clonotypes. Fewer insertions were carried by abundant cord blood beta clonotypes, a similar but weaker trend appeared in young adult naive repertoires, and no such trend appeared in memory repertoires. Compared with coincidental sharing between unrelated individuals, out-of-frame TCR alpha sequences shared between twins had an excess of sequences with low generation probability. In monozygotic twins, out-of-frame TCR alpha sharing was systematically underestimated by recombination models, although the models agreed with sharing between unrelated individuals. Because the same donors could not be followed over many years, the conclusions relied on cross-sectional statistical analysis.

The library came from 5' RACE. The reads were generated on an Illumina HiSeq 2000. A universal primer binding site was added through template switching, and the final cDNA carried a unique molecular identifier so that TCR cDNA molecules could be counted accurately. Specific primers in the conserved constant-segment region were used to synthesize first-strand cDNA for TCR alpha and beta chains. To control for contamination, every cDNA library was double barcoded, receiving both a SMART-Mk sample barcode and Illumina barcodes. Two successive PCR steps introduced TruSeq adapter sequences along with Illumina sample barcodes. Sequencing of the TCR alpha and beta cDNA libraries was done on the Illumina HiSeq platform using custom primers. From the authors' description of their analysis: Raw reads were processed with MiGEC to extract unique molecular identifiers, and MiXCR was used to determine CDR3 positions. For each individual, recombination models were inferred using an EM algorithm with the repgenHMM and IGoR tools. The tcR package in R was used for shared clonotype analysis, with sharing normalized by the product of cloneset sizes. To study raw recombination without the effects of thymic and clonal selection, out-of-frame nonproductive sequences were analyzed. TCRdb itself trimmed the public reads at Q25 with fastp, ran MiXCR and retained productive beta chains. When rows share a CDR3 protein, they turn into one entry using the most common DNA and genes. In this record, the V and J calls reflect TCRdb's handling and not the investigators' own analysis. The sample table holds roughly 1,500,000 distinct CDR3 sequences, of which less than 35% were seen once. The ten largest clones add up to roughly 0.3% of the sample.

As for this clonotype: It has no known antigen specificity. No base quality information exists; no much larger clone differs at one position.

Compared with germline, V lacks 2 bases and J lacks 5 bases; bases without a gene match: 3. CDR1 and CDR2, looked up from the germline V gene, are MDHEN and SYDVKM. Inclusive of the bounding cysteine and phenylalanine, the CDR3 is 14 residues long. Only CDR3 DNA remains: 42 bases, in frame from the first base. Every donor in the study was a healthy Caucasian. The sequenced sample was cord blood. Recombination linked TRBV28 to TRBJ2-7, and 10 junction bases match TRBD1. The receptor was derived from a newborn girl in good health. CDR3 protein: CASSLPGTGDEQYF. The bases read TGTGCCAGCAGTTTACCCGGGACAGGGGACGAGCAGTACTTC.